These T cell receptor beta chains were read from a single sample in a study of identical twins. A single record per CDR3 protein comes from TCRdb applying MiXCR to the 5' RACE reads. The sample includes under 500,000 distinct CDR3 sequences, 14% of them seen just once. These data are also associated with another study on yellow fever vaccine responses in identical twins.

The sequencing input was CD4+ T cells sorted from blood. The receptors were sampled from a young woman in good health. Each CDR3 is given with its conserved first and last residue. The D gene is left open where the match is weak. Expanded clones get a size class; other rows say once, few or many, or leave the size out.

CDR3 protein: CSAPSRRGRDEQYF
CDR3 DNA: TGCAGTGCGCCATCTCGCAGGGGTCGCGACGAGCAGTACTTC
clone size: -
J gene: TRBJ2-7
V gene: TRBV20-1
D gene: -

CDR3 protein: CATSRGVETGGNQPQHF
CDR3 DNA: TGTGCCACCAGCAGGGGAGTGGAGACAGGCGGCAATCAGCCCCAGCATTTT
clone size: -
J gene: TRBJ1-5
V gene: TRBV15
D gene: -

CDR3 protein: CASSPLPMRRKDQPQHF
CDR3 DNA: TGTGCCAGCTCACCGCTTCCAATGAGGAGGAAGGATCAGCCCCAGCATTTT
clone size: -
J gene: TRBJ1-5
V gene: TRBV18
D gene: -

CDR3 protein: CSVEVLVGETQYF
CDR3 DNA: TGCAGCGTTGAAGTTTTAGTCGGGGAGACCCAGTACTTC
clone size: few
J gene: TRBJ2-5
V gene: TRBV29-1
D gene: -

CDR3 protein: CSVESGDEQYF
CDR3 DNA: TGCAGCGTTGAATCAGGGGACGAGCAGTACTTC
clone size: many
J gene: TRBJ2-7
V gene: TRBV29-1
D gene: -

CDR3 protein: CSVIDRGLTYEQYF
CDR3 DNA: TGCAGCGTCATAGACAGGGGACTTACCTACGAGCAGTACTTC
clone size: many
J gene: TRBJ2-7
V gene: TRBV29-1
D gene: TRBD1

CDR3 protein: CASSLQGAGNTIYF
CDR3 DNA: TGTGCCAGCAGTTTACAGGGGGCGGGAAACACCATATATTTT
clone size: -
J gene: TRBJ1-3
V gene: TRBV28
D gene: TRBD1

CDR3 protein: CASSSIGTSGGLAKNIQYF
CDR3 DNA: TGCGCCAGCAGCAGTATTGGGACTAGCGGCGGACTAGCCAAAAACATTCAGTACTTC
clone size: -
J gene: TRBJ2-4
V gene: TRBV5-1
D gene: TRBD2

CDR3 protein: CSASSGQRYNEQFF
CDR3 DNA: TGCAGTGCTAGTTCGGGACAACGCTACAATGAGCAGTTCTTC
clone size: few
J gene: TRBJ2-1
V gene: TRBV20-1
D gene: -

CDR3 protein: CASSPLRYNEQFF
CDR3 DNA: TGTGCCAGCAGCCCCCTTCGATACAATGAGCAGTTCTTC
clone size: -
J gene: TRBJ2-1
V gene: TRBV7-2
D gene: -

CDR3 protein: CASSVFAASNEQFF
CDR3 DNA: TGTGCCAGCAGCGTATTTGCAGCGAGCAATGAGCAGTTCTTC
clone size: few
J gene: TRBJ2-1
V gene: TRBV9
D gene: -

CDR3 protein: CASSALGQPNEKLFF
CDR3 DNA: TGCGCCAGCAGCGCCCTGGGACAACCAAATGAAAAACTGTTTTTT
clone size: many
J gene: TRBJ1-4
V gene: TRBV5-1
D gene: -

CDR3 protein: CASSITGTIGYTF
CDR3 DNA: TGTGCCAGCAGTATCACAGGGACGATCGGCTACACCTTC
clone size: -
J gene: TRBJ1-2
V gene: TRBV6-2/TRBV6-3
D gene: -

CDR3 protein: CASSPTVHSYEQYF
CDR3 DNA: TGTGCCAGTAGTCCGACTGTACATTCCTACGAGCAGTACTTC
clone size: -
J gene: TRBJ2-7
V gene: TRBV19
D gene: -

CDR3 protein: CASSREGNTQYF
CDR3 DNA: TGTGCCAGTAGCCGTGAAGGAAATACGCAGTATTTT
clone size: many
J gene: TRBJ2-3
V gene: TRBV19
D gene: -

CDR3 protein: CASSSGLAAPYEQYF
CDR3 DNA: TGTGCCAGCAGCTCCGGACTAGCGGCACCCTACGAGCAGTACTTC
clone size: many
J gene: TRBJ2-7
V gene: TRBV7-2
D gene: TRBD2

CDR3 protein: CASRQSGTGYYEQYF
CDR3 DNA: TGTGCCAGCAGACAGTCCGGGACAGGGTACTACGAGCAGTACTTC
clone size: -
J gene: TRBJ2-7
V gene: TRBV14
D gene: TRBD1

CDR3 protein: CASSNPSGEHEQYF
CDR3 DNA: TGTGCCAGCAGTAATCCGTCAGGGGAACACGAGCAGTACTTC
clone size: few
J gene: TRBJ2-7
V gene: TRBV6-2/TRBV6-3
D gene: -

CDR3 protein: CASSPPGTGYEKLFF
CDR3 DNA: TGTGCCAGCTCACCTCCCGGGACAGGGTACGAAAAACTGTTTTTT
clone size: -
J gene: TRBJ1-4
V gene: TRBV18
D gene: TRBD1

CDR3 protein: CASSQETDLGELFF
CDR3 DNA: TGTGCCAGCAGCCAAGAAACAGACCTCGGGGAGCTGTTTTTT
clone size: many
J gene: TRBJ2-2
V gene: TRBV4-2
D gene: -

CDR3 protein: CSVVAGARSYEQYF
CDR3 DNA: TGCAGCGTTGTAGCGGGGGCGCGGTCCTACGAGCAGTACTTC
clone size: many
J gene: TRBJ2-7
V gene: TRBV29-1
D gene: TRBD2

CDR3 protein: CASSAPPGRGYEQYF
CDR3 DNA: TGTGCCAGCAGCGCCCCCCCAGGGAGAGGCTACGAGCAGTACTTC
clone size: few
J gene: TRBJ2-7
V gene: TRBV5-5
D gene: -

CDR3 protein: CASSLGGGPYEQYF
CDR3 DNA: TGCGCCAGCAGCTTGGGAGGGGGCCCCTACGAGCAGTACTTC
clone size: many
J gene: TRBJ2-7
V gene: TRBV5-1
D gene: TRBD1

CDR3 protein: CSVDRGADTQYF
CDR3 DNA: TGCAGCGTCGACAGGGGAGCGGATACGCAGTATTTT
clone size: many
J gene: TRBJ2-3
V gene: TRBV29-1
D gene: TRBD1

CDR3 protein: CASSYTSGTGFLEQYF
CDR3 DNA: TGTGCCAGCAGTTACACCTCCGGGACAGGTTTTCTCGAGCAGTACTTC
clone size: many
J gene: TRBJ2-7
V gene: TRBV12-3/TRBV12-4
D gene: TRBD1

CDR3 protein: CSANPSGTNTGELFF
CDR3 DNA: TGCAGTGCTAATCCGAGCGGGACGAACACCGGGGAGCTGTTTTTT
clone size: few
J gene: TRBJ2-2
V gene: TRBV20-1
D gene: TRBD2

CDR3 protein: CSSTLKTFLDEQYF
CDR3 DNA: TGCAGTTCTACACTTAAAACGTTCCTAGACGAGCAGTACTTC
clone size: few
J gene: TRBJ2-7
V gene: TRBV20-1
D gene: -

CDR3 protein: CASSNGGQGTEAFF
CDR3 DNA: TGCGCCAGCAGCAACGGGGGACAGGGCACTGAAGCTTTCTTT
clone size: -
J gene: TRBJ1-1
V gene: TRBV5-1
D gene: TRBD1

CDR3 protein: CASRTGHSGNTIYF
CDR3 DNA: TGTGCCAGCAGGACAGGCCACTCTGGAAACACCATATATTTT
clone size: few
J gene: TRBJ1-3
V gene: TRBV28
D gene: -

CDR3 protein: CASSVGGGAGELFF
CDR3 DNA: TGTGCCAGCAGCGTAGGGGGGGGCGCCGGGGAGCTGTTTTTT
clone size: few
J gene: TRBJ2-2
V gene: TRBV9
D gene: -

CDR3 protein: CSARDRVKNLDTQYF
CDR3 DNA: TGCAGTGCGAGGGACAGGGTCAAAAATTTGGATACGCAGTATTTT
clone size: once
J gene: TRBJ2-3
V gene: TRBV20-1
D gene: TRBD1

CDR3 protein: CATSDRTGGSYEQYF
CDR3 DNA: TGTGCCACCAGTGACAGGACAGGGGGCTCCTACGAGCAGTACTTC
clone size: -
J gene: TRBJ2-7
V gene: TRBV24-1
D gene: TRBD1

CDR3 protein: CASSRDGQGPGSYNEQFF
CDR3 DNA: TGTGCCAGCAGCCGTGACGGACAGGGCCCTGGATCCTACAATGAGCAGTTCTTC
clone size: few
J gene: TRBJ2-1
V gene: TRBV4-2
D gene: TRBD1

CDR3 protein: CASSPLQLQETQYF
CDR3 DNA: TGTGCCAGCAGTCCCCTCCAGTTACAAGAGACCCAGTACTTC
clone size: few
J gene: TRBJ2-5
V gene: TRBV28
D gene: -

CDR3 protein: CASSSPRGLGEKLFF
CDR3 DNA: TGTGCCAGCAGTTCCCCAAGGGGGCTTGGTGAAAAACTGTTTTTT
clone size: few
J gene: TRBJ1-4
V gene: TRBV28
D gene: TRBD1

CDR3 protein: CASSLGFIGVGTYEQYF
CDR3 DNA: TGTGCCAGCAGCTTGGGATTTATCGGGGTAGGGACCTACGAGCAGTACTTC
clone size: few
J gene: TRBJ2-7
V gene: TRBV5-6
D gene: -

CDR3 protein: CASSPGGTETQYF
CDR3 DNA: TGTGCCAGCAGCCCCGGGGGTACCGAGACCCAGTACTTC
clone size: -
J gene: TRBJ2-5
V gene: TRBV3-1
D gene: -

CDR3 protein: CASSYLQGWAEAFF
CDR3 DNA: TGTGCCAGCAGTTACCTCCAGGGCTGGGCTGAAGCTTTCTTT
clone size: -
J gene: TRBJ1-1
V gene: TRBV6-2/TRBV6-3
D gene: -

CDR3 protein: CASSPAGEGTGELFF
CDR3 DNA: TGCGCCAGCAGCCCAGCAGGAGAGGGGACCGGGGAGCTGTTTTTT
clone size: -
J gene: TRBJ2-2
V gene: TRBV5-1
D gene: -

CDR3 protein: CASSPDGVNEQFF
CDR3 DNA: TGCGCCAGCAGCCCCGACGGGGTCAATGAGCAGTTCTTC
clone size: many
J gene: TRBJ2-1
V gene: TRBV5-1
D gene: -

CDR3 protein: CSARDVVRTVTNYGYTF
CDR3 DNA: TGCAGTGCTAGAGATGTGGTTAGGACTGTCACTAACTATGGCTACACCTTC
clone size: few
J gene: TRBJ1-2
V gene: TRBV20-1
D gene: -

CDR3 protein: CASSYARQETQYF
CDR3 DNA: TGTGCCAGCAGTTACGCCAGGCAAGAGACCCAGTACTTC
clone size: few
J gene: TRBJ2-5
V gene: TRBV6-2/TRBV6-3
D gene: -

CDR3 protein: CASSRTGPNEQYF
CDR3 DNA: TGTGCCAGCAGTAGGACTGGGCCTAACGAGCAGTACTTC
clone size: -
J gene: TRBJ2-7
V gene: TRBV6-2/TRBV6-3
D gene: -

CDR3 protein: CASSGRRDRGLSEQYF
CDR3 DNA: TGTGCCAGTAGTGGAAGGCGGGACAGGGGCCTCTCCGAGCAGTACTTC
clone size: few
J gene: TRBJ2-7
V gene: TRBV19
D gene: TRBD1

CDR3 protein: CSARQGHNEQFF
CDR3 DNA: TGCAGCGCAAGACAGGGCCACAATGAGCAGTTCTTC
clone size: -
J gene: TRBJ2-1
V gene: TRBV29-1
D gene: TRBD1

CDR3 protein: CASSLGRGQQNEQFF
CDR3 DNA: TGTGCCAGCAGCTTAGGTAGGGGGCAGCAGAATGAGCAGTTCTTC
clone size: -
J gene: TRBJ2-1
V gene: TRBV7-2
D gene: TRBD1

CDR3 protein: CASSATGVTEAFF
CDR3 DNA: TGTGCCAGCAGCGCCACAGGAGTCACTGAAGCTTTCTTT
clone size: -
J gene: TRBJ1-1
V gene: TRBV11-2
D gene: -

CDR3 protein: CASSAQMDQPQHF
CDR3 DNA: TGTGCCAGCAGTGCTCAGATGGATCAGCCCCAGCATTTT
clone size: few
J gene: TRBJ1-5
V gene: TRBV25-1
D gene: -

CDR3 protein: CASSQEGLEQFF
CDR3 DNA: TGTGCCAGCAGCCAAGAGGGACTCGAGCAGTTCTTC
clone size: many
J gene: TRBJ2-1
V gene: TRBV3-1
D gene: -

CDR3 protein: CASSEEGTLQETQYF
CDR3 DNA: TGTGCCAGCAGTGAAGAAGGGACCCTTCAAGAGACCCAGTACTTC
clone size: -
J gene: TRBJ2-5
V gene: TRBV6-1
D gene: -

CDR3 protein: CASSFMDRATYEQYF
CDR3 DNA: TGTGCCAGCAGTTTCATGGACAGGGCCACCTACGAGCAGTACTTC
clone size: many
J gene: TRBJ2-7
V gene: TRBV28
D gene: TRBD1

CDR3 protein: CASSLLGTAYNEQYF
CDR3 DNA: TGTGCCAGCAGCTTACTAGGGACAGCGTATAACGAGCAGTACTTC
clone size: -
J gene: TRBJ2-7
V gene: TRBV6-2/TRBV6-3
D gene: TRBD1

CDR3 protein: CSGASLGLEQYF
CDR3 DNA: TGCAGCGGTGCGAGTCTGGGGCTCGAGCAGTACTTC
clone size: -
J gene: TRBJ2-7
V gene: TRBV29-1
D gene: -